This T cell receptor beta chain was observed in a study of cytomegalovirus exposure and HLA in healthy donors. This CDR3 is built from 14 residues. Trimming took 5 bases from V and 6 from J; bases not matched to a gene: 7. Germline lookup yields CDR1 LNHDA and CDR2 SQIVND (reference sequence). The PCR contained 60 Vbeta and 13 Jbeta primers. Sequenced by immunoSEQ multiplex PCR; TCRdb stores in-frame clones only, minus some. Among approximately 150,000 clones listed, 70% to 90% were seen once. The chain joins TRBV19 to TRBJ2-7; TRBD1 aligns across 10 bases. The source material was PBMCs. The clonotype was recovered from a man under 40 in good health and CMV-seropositive. DNA of the CDR3: TGTGCCAGTAGTGGGGACAGGGGAAGATTCGAGCAGTACTTC. As protein: CASSGDRGRFEQYF.